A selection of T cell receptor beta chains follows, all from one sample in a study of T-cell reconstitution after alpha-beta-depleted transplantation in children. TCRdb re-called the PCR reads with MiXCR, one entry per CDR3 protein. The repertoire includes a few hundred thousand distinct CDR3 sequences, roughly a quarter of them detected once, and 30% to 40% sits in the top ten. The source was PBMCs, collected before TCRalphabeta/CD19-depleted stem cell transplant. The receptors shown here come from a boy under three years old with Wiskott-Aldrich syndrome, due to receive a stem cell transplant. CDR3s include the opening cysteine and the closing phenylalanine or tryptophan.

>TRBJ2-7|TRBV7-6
CASSLAPVPPHEQYF
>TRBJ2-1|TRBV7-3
CASSPGTSGTDEQFF
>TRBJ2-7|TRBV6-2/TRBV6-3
CASRGKTGGNYEQYF
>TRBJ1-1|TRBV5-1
CASSPGGAALEAFF
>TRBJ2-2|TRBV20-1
CSATQGAFTGELFF
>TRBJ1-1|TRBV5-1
CASSADRGRRVAEAFF
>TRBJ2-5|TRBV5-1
CASSLAAGAGQETQYF
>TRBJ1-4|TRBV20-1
CSARDLEDEKLFF
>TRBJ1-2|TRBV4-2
CASSQPSEHRVGGYTF
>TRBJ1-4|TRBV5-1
CASSIRTGNEKLFF
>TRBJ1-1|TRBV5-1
CASSSTTNTEAFF
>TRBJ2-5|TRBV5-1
CASSFDYPDFTQYF
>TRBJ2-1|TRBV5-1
CASSLGQIWGQFF
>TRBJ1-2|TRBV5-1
CASSLEDSNYGYTF
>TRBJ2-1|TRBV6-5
CASSYSTRTSGSEQFF
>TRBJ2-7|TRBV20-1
CSARDQLAGVWEQYF
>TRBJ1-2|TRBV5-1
CASSLEPATRYGYTF
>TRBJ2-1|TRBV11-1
CASSPAGAGPLAYNEQFF
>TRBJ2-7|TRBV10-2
CASSGNSLYEQYF
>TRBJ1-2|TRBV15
CATSRGTGVTYGYTF
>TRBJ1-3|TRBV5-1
CASSLQGADSGNTIYF
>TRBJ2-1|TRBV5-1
CASSLFSAGDEQFF
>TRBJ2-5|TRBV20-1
CSASSASGSGETQYF